Listed below are T cell receptor beta chains from one sample, sequenced in a study of T cell changes during pregnancy in multiple sclerosis. Libraries were prepared by immunoSEQ multiplex PCR; TCRdb keeps only in-frame clonotypes and omits some of them. Of 85,000 to 120,000 clones listed, less than 95% are singletons. The sample here was peripheral blood, taken before pregnancy. The receptors here all came from a female donor with multiple sclerosis, enrolled in a pregnancy study. The CDR3 runs from the conserved cysteine through the conserved F or W. Each record gives: D gene, J gene, clone size, CDR3 length, V gene, CDR3 DNA, CDR3 protein. D genes are given only for firm matches. Some rows have no size entry. The others give once, few or many, or a class for an expanded clone.

>TRBD2|TRBJ2-1|-|15|TRBV7-3
TGTGCCAGCAGCGGACGGGGGGGCCCCTACAATGAGCAGTTCTTC
CASSGRGGPYNEQFF
>-|TRBJ2-5|-|11|TRBV6-1
TGTGCCAGCAGGGCCCAAGAGACCCAGTACTTC
CASRAQETQYF
>-|TRBJ2-7|-|13|TRBV19
TGTGCCAGTAGTTCCAGTTCGGCGGGCGAGCAGTACTTC
CASSSSSAGEQYF
>TRBD1|TRBJ1-2|once|16|TRBV7-9
TGTGCCAGCAGCTTATCGATGGGACAGGGAGACTATGGCTACACCTTC
CASSLSMGQGDYGYTF
>TRBD2|TRBJ2-6|-|18|TRBV10-3
TGTGCCATCAGTGTAGCGGGGGGGCCGGGCTCTGGGGCCAACGTCCTGACTTTC
CAISVAGGPGSGANVLTF
>-|TRBJ1-1|-|12|TRBV30
TGTGCCTGGAGCTCCCGGGTGTCTGAAGCTTTCTTT
CAWSSRVSEAFF
>TRBD2|TRBJ2-7|-|15|TRBV27
TGTGCCAGCAGTCCACCCGGGACTAGCGGTTACGAGCAGTACTTC
CASSPPGTSGYEQYF
>TRBD1|TRBJ1-4|-|15|TRBV30
TGTGCCTGGAGTGTCCGACAGGGGGTATCTGAAAAACTGTTTTTT
CAWSVRQGVSEKLFF
>TRBD1|TRBJ1-5|-|13|TRBV19
TGTGCCAGTATAGGACAGGGCAATCAGCCCCAGCATTTT
CASIGQGNQPQHF
>TRBD2|TRBJ2-1|-|14|TRBV27
TGTGCCAGCAGTTTTCGGGAGGGCCATCATGAGCAGTTCTTC
CASSFREGHHEQFF
>-|TRBJ1-5|-|15|TRBV7-2
TGTGCCAGCAGCCGCCAGTTCCGACAGTACCAGCCCCAGCATTTT
CASSRQFRQYQPQHF
>TRBD1|TRBJ1-5|-|14|TRBV15
TGTGCCACCAGCAGTCGACAGGGGGCTCAGCCCCAGCATTTT
CATSSRQGAQPQHF
>-|TRBJ1-4|-|15|TRBV18
TGTGCCAGCTCAACGGCAGGGAAGACTAATGAAAAACTGTTTTTT
CASSTAGKTNEKLFF
>TRBD1|TRBJ1-2|-|15|TRBV6-5
TGTGCCAGCACCAAATTTGGGACAGGGTGGGATGGCTACACCTTC
CASTKFGTGWDGYTF